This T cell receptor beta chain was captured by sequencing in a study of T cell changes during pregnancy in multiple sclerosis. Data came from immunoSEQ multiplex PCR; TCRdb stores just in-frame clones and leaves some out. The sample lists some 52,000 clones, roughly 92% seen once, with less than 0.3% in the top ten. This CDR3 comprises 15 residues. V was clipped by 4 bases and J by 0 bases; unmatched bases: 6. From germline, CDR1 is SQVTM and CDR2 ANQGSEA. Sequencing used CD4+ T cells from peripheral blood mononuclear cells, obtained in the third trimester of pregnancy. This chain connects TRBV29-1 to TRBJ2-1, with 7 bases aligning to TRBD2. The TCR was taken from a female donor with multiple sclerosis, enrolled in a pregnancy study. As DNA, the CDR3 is TGCAGCGTTGGTGGGAGGGCCCCCTCCTACAATGAGCAGTTCTTC. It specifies CSVGGRAPSYNEQFF.